This TCR beta chain was retrieved from a study of blood T cells in healthy people across ages. Study-level information: Using template switching, researchers captured about one barcoded beta molecule for each two T cells.

The authors ran a second PCR of about 6 to 11 cycles using a sample-barcoded 5' primer and a J-beta primer mix. Each cDNA molecule was tagged by a template-switch adaptor that had 12 random nucleotides. TCRdb fed the 5' RACE reads into MiXCR, producing one record per CDR3 protein. The table lists 500,000 to 700,000 distinct CDR3 sequences, roughly 30% of them singletons. This clonotype was observed a handful of times. As yet, its antigen is unknown. Study-level findings and limits: Greater diversity and more naive CD4+ cells were seen in long-lived donors than in aged donors.

The CDR3 is 13 amino acids. CDR1 is MNHNS, CDR2 SASEGT, per germline. Deletions cut 5 bases from V and 1 base from J, with 8 bases between. Isolation of PBMCs gave at least 6 million cells per sample. The rearrangement links TRBV6-1 to TRBJ1-1, with D unresolved. This sequence originates from a woman at least 80 years old in good health. The material sequenced was blood. The CDR3 DNA sequence: TGTGCCAGCAGTCCCCAGCAGAACACTGAAGCTTTCTTT. It codes for CASSPQQNTEAFF.